This entry describes one TCR beta chain. V shed 3 bases and J shed 1 base, with 12 bases lying between them. Germline V gene data show CDR1 as SEHNR and CDR2 as FQNEAQ (reference sequence). The CDR3 is 15 amino acids. This entry belongs to a study of blood T cell repertoires in COVID-19. About the research overall: Samples representing acute and convalescent COVID-19 were sourced from the United States, Italy and Spain. Sources were T cells, B-cell-depleted T cells, or PBMCs; the material itself was cDNA or gDNA.

Authors' processing steps: By means of reference gene primer amplification, nucleated cell counts were estimated. Only in-frame clones appear in the TCRdb table, and some are missing; sequencing was by immunoSEQ multiplex PCR. The V and J calls and the clone size are those of that table, but D and trimming were determined from the DNA. The data contain 220,000 or so clones, about 80% of them singletons. This clonotype was obtained from a woman aged 55 to 70 with acute or convalescent COVID-19. This chain uses TRBV7-9 with TRBJ1-1; D might be TRBD1 (5 bases). Sequencing was carried out using peripheral blood. CDR3 loop: CASSLIVGRNTEAFF. The CDR3 DNA reads TGTGCCAGCAGCTTGATAGTGGGGCGGAACACTGAAGCTTTCTTT.